This TCR beta chain comes out of a study of blood T cell repertoires in COVID-19. Study background: Acute and convalescent COVID-19 samples came from the United States, Italy and Spain. T cells, B-cell-depleted T cells, or PBMCs provided the cDNA or gDNA that served as material.

How the authors handled the data: Amplification from reference gene primers served as the basis for estimated nucleated cell counts. TCRdb's table, derived via immunoSEQ multiplex PCR, lists solely in-frame clones and lacks some. Clone size and V and J calls were adopted from that table, with D and trimming inferred from the DNA. Of around 180,000 clones in the sample, roughly 88% were seen once. Germline trimming cut 6 bases from V and 0 bases from J; bases unmatched to any gene: 8. The CDR3 totals 15 residues. Germline lookup yields CDR1 ENHRY and CDR2 SYGVKD. The sample comprised peripheral blood. This chain links TRBV10-3 with TRBJ2-7; TRBD2 agrees at 7 bases. The clonotype comes from a man aged 55 to 70 with acute or convalescent COVID-19. CDR3 amino acids: CAISSGTTLSYEQYF. CDR3 nucleotides: TGTGCCATCAGCTCCGGGACTACCCTCTCCTACGAGCAGTACTTC.